Detailed here is one TCR beta chain. The antigen remains undetermined. The record originates from a study of early T cells in non-severe SARS-CoV-2 infection. Whole-study context: Bulk RNA from unsorted whole blood was sequenced; chains were unpaired.

Unique molecular identifiers were added to individual cDNA molecules. One entry per CDR3 protein results from TCRdb running MiXCR on the 5' RACE reads. Of 50,000 to 60,000 distinct CDR3 sequences listed, 6.6% were seen once; the top ten hold around 5%. V shed 3 bases and J shed 3 bases, with 11 bases lying between them. The germline V gene has CDR1 SGHTA and CDR2 FQGNSA. The length of the CDR3 is 14 residues. Overall study findings and caveats: VDJdb-based matching was biased toward anti-spike CD8 responses and missed private and CD4 specificities.

The sequenced sample was whole blood, obtained at baseline. The chain carries TRBV7-2 and TRBJ2-5, with D perhaps matching TRBD2 (6 bases). The TCR sequence derives from an adult who was a healthcare worker with PCR-confirmed SARS-CoV-2 infection or an uninfected control (not recorded which). The CDR3 nucleotides read TGTGCCAGCAGCTTGGGGACTTGGAAAGAGACCCAGTACTTC. It yields the protein CASSLGTWKETQYF.